This T cell receptor beta chain was sequenced during a study of T cells after yellow fever vaccination. This clonotype was seen more than once but under ten times. TCRdb re-called the 5' RACE reads with MiXCR, one entry per CDR3 protein. The data contain under 300,000 distinct CDR3 sequences, 6.5% to 7.5% of them singletons. The CDR3 runs 14 residues. Germline CDR1 is SGHRS and CDR2 is YFSETQ. Trimming stripped 1 base from V and 0 bases from J, with 7 bases between. The specimen comprised CD4+ T cells sorted from PBMCs, sampled on the day of the yellow fever booster vaccination. This chain connects TRBV5-1 to TRBJ1-1, with unresolved D. The receptor was derived from a man between 25 and 39 years old who received the YFV17D yellow fever vaccine. The CDR3 loop reads CASSLSNMNTEAFF. The CDR3 DNA reads as TGCGCCAGCAGCTTGTCCAACATGAACACTGAAGCTTTCTTT. Together with reference TRBV5-1 and TRBJ1-1, the CDR3 gives the full variable domain: KAGVTQTPRYLIKTRGQQVTLSCSPISGHRSVSWYQQTPGQGLQFLFEYFSETQRNKGNFPGRFSGRQFSNSRSEMNVSTLELGDSALYLCASSLSNMNTEAFFGQGTRLTVV.